One sample yielded the 28 T cell receptor beta chains listed below, sequenced in a study of T cell responses to AZD1222 COVID-19 vaccine (dated by TCRdb to 2020 to 2022). The sample's time point, from its label and the paper: baseline before first vaccination. Libraries were constructed by the immunoSEQ multiplex PCR assay. Drawn from immuneACCESS, this table holds only the in-frame rearrangements with V and J called that TCRdb kept. Clones are partly lost; checked studies trace under half to an unresolved V gene and leave the rest unexplained. The sample profile shows about 68,000 clones; around nine tenths of them were found once. The ten biggest clones cover roughly 8% of the sample. The source material was peripheral blood, sampled on day 0 of AZD1222 vaccination. Receptor source: an adult in good health.

The rearrangement links TRBV6-2 or TRBV6-3 to TRBJ2-5; 9 bases align to TRBD1. This CDR3 is built from 14 residues. J was trimmed by 4 bases and V by 5 bases; bases with no gene match: 5. CDR1 is MNHEY and CDR2 is SVGEGT in the germline V gene. DNA for the CDR3: TGTGCCAGCAGTCCCGGGACAGGGCTAGAGACCCAGTACTTC. Encoded protein: CASSPGTGLETQYF.

This rearrangement joins TRBV18 to TRBJ2-3, with 7 positions matching TRBD1. V gave up 5 bases and J gave up 1 base; unmatched junction bases: 6. The CDR3 is 15 amino acids. Per the germline V gene, CDR1 is KGHSH and CDR2 is LQKENI. This chain's CDR3 is CASSTRDRRTDTQYF. Written as DNA, the CDR3 is TGTGCCAGCTCAACTAGGGACAGACGCACAGATACGCAGTATTTT.

The chain combines TRBV11-2 with TRBJ2-7, with unresolved D. In germline, CDR1 is SGHAT, CDR2 FQNNGV. Trimming took off 1 base at V and 4 bases at J, with 11 bases between the two ends. The CDR3 runs 14 residues. The CDR3 sequence is CASSLGFSSYEQYF. Here the CDR3 DNA reads TGTGCCAGCAGCTTAGGTTTTAGCAGTTACGAGCAGTACTTC.

Here the CDR3 reads CASTGQPYTEAFF. CDR3 DNA: TGTGCCAGCACCGGACAGCCCTACACTGAAGCTTTCTTT. V usage is TRBV7-2 and J usage is TRBJ1-1; maybe TRBD1 (6 bases). Germline CDR1 SGHTA, CDR2 FQGNSA. The V gene lost 7 bases and the J gene lost 3 bases, with 12 bases spanning the gap. The CDR3 extends over 13 amino acids.

The gene calls are TRBV2 and TRBJ2-7; no reliable D call. CDR3 length: 14 residues. Looked up from germline, CDR1 is SNHLY and CDR2 is FYNNEI. Trimming took off 6 bases at V and 0 bases at J, with 12 bases between the two ends. CDR3 sequence reads: CASSHQESSYEQYF. Written as DNA, the CDR3 is TGTGCCAGCAGCCACCAAGAAAGCTCCTACGAGCAGTACTTC.

The chain links TRBV10-3 to TRBJ1-1; no clear D. Germline V gene data show CDR1 as ENHRY and CDR2 as SYGVKD. The CDR3 has 11 amino acids. The CDR3 coding sequence is TGTGCAAAGGGATTATTTACTGAAGCTTTCTTT. Its protein product is CAKGLFTEAFF.

This chain uses TRBV6-6 with TRBJ1-5; TRBD1 aligns across 9 bases. The germline V gene has CDR1 MNHNY and CDR2 SVGAGI (reference sequence). This CDR3 is 16 amino acids long. J gave up 1 base and V 5 bases, and 6 bases lay outside the gene matches. CDR3 loop: CASSRGTGLSNQPQHF. The CDR3 nucleotides read TGTGCCAGCAGTCGCGGGACAGGGCTAAGCAATCAGCCCCAGCATTTT.

This chain joins TRBV6-1 and TRBJ1-2; D is unclear. V was shortened by 5 bases and J by 5 bases, with 6 bases between the two germline ends. Germline V lookup: CDR1 MNHNS, CDR2 SASEGT. This CDR3 spans 11 amino acids. The CDR3 region is CASSSSYGYTF. DNA for the CDR3: TGTGCCAGCAGTTCCAGTTATGGCTACACCTTC.

The rearrangement links TRBV10-2 to TRBJ2-1; TRBD2 matches 8 bases. The CDR3 contains 16 residues. V gave up 6 bases and J gave up 0 bases; unmatched junction bases: 7. The V gene's germline CDR1 is WSHSY and CDR2 SAAADI. Here the CDR3 reads CASRNPGGSSYNEQFF. The CDR3 region has the DNA TGCGCCAGCAGGAACCCGGGGGGGAGCTCCTACAATGAGCAGTTCTTC.

The chain employs TRBV6-5 and TRBJ2-5; TRBD1 matches 9 bases. Germline V gene sequence: CDR1 MNHEY, CDR2 SVGAGI. Trimming took 2 bases from V and 4 from J; bases not matched to a gene: 8. The CDR3 is 16 residues long. Here the CDR3 reads CASSYNRGRGIETQYF. The DNA of the CDR3 is TGTGCCAGCAGTTACAACAGGGGGCGCGGGATAGAGACCCAGTACTTC.

The CDR3 protein is CASSQVIKAPGQDPYEQYF. CDR3 DNA: TGTGCCAGCAGCCAAGTCATTAAAGCACCGGGACAGGATCCATACGAGCAGTACTTC. The V call is TRBV3-1 (or the pseudogene TRBV3-2), the J call TRBJ2-7; 8 bases line up with TRBD1. Germline-derived CDR1 and CDR2 are LGHDT and YNNKEL (reference sequence). CDR3 length equals 19 residues. V was clipped by 1 base and J by 4 bases; unmatched bases: 18.

The chain uses TRBV4-3 and TRBJ1-3; D uncertain. The CDR3 has 13 amino acids. Germline CDR1 and CDR2: LGHNA and YSLEER. V lost 0 bases to trimming and J lost 3 bases, with 3 bases between them. CDR3 loop: CASSQDSGNTIYF. The CDR3 DNA sequence: TGCGCCAGCAGCCAAGATAGTGGAAACACCATATATTTT.

The V gene is TRBV3-1 (or the pseudogene TRBV3-2), the J gene TRBJ2-1; D not certain. The V end was cut by 4 bases, the J end by 0 bases, with 13 bases between. This CDR3 is 16 amino acids long. Looked up from germline, CDR1 is LGHDT and CDR2 is YNNKEL (reference sequence). The CDR3 reads CASSLYRASSYNEQFF. Written as DNA, the CDR3 is TGTGCCAGCAGCCTCTATCGGGCCAGCTCCTACAATGAGCAGTTCTTC.

The rearrangement uses TRBV7-2 and TRBJ2-3; TRBD2 might be the D (6 bases). From germline, CDR1 is SGHTA and CDR2 FQGNSA. This CDR3 has 14 residues. V gave up 0 bases and J gave up 6 bases, with 10 bases separating them. CDR3 region: CASSLAGRGDTQYF. The CDR3 nucleotides read TGTGCCAGCAGCTTAGCGGGACGGGGGGATACGCAGTATTTT.

This chain links TRBV10-2 with TRBJ1-6; D remains unclear. Trimming took 7 bases from V and 8 from J, leaving 12 bases between them. Germline CDR1 reads WSHSY; CDR2 reads SAAADI. The CDR3 is 13 residues long. CDR3 residues: CASNGGSDSPLHF. In DNA, the CDR3 is TGCGCCAGCAATGGAGGATCGGATTCACCCCTCCACTTT.

A single count supports this clone. This chain connects TRBV24-1 to TRBJ2-2; the D gene is possibly TRBD2 (6 bases). Trimming stripped 6 bases from V and 4 bases from J, with 11 bases between. This CDR3 has 14 amino acids. Germline V gene data show CDR1 as KGHDR and CDR2 as SFDVKD. Here the CDR3 DNA reads TGTGCCACCAGTCGGCGGCGGGGCACCGGGGAGCTGTTTTTT. Translation: CATSRRRGTGELFF.

The chain couples TRBV10-2 to TRBJ1-1, with D perhaps TRBD1 (5 bases). The CDR3 contains 14 residues. Trimming cost V 3 bases and J 3 bases, with 11 bases left between them. CDR1 and CDR2 from the germline V gene are WSHSY and SAAADI. This CDR3 is CASSDQGEYTEAFF. CDR3 coding DNA: TGCGCCAGCAGTGATCAAGGGGAGTACACTGAAGCTTTCTTT.

This chain links TRBV18 with TRBJ2-6, with 7 bases matching TRBD1. The CDR3 runs 17 residues. The V gene end was trimmed by 5 bases and the J gene end by 4 bases; junction bases not matched to a gene: 11. CDR1 is KGHSH and CDR2 is LQKENI in the germline V gene. The chain's CDR3 is CASSTLQGMGGANVLTF. CDR3 nucleotides: TGTGCCAGCTCAACCCTACAGGGGATGGGAGGGGCCAACGTCCTGACTTTC.

This chain uses TRBV12-3 or TRBV12-4 with TRBJ2-3, with D unclear. The V and J ends lost 6 bases and 2 bases respectively, with 3 bases between them. This CDR3 comprises 11 residues. CDR3 in DNA: TGTGCCAGCAGGAACACAGATACGCAGTATTTT. The encoded protein is CASRNTDTQYF.

This clone was observed a handful of times. This sequence joins TRBV4-1 and TRBJ2-2; D might be TRBD1 (5 bases). The CDR3 loop spans 17 amino acids. V was clipped by 1 base and J by 8 bases, with 20 bases between them. Germline V gives CDR1 MGHRA, CDR2 YSYEKL. CDR3 residues: CASSQVGAPQPGGELFF. The CDR3, as DNA: TGCGCCAGCAGCCAAGTAGGGGCGCCCCAGCCGGGTGGGGAGCTGTTTTTT.

Only a few counts were recorded for this clone. This chain connects TRBV19 to TRBJ1-1; D uncertain. Germline V gives CDR1 LNHDA, CDR2 SQIVND (reference sequence). The CDR3 totals 14 residues. V was clipped by 5 bases and J by 0 bases, with 10 bases between them. DNA of the CDR3: TGTGCCAGTAGTTCCCACGCTATGAACACTGAAGCTTTCTTT. Its protein product is CASSSHAMNTEAFF. Variable domain in full (rest from reference TRBV19 and TRBJ1-1): DGGITQSPKYLFRKEGQNVTLSCEQNLNHDAMYWYRQDPGQGLRLIYYSQIVNDFQKGDIAEGYSVSREKKESFPLTVTSAQKNPTAFYLCASSSHAMNTEAFFGQGTRLTVV.

The chain links TRBV2 to TRBJ1-2, with D possibly being TRBD1 (5 bases). V was shortened by 9 bases and J by 2 bases, with 10 bases between the two germline ends. The germline CDR1 and CDR2 sequences are SNHLY and FYNNEI. This CDR3 region has 12 residues. The CDR3 DNA follows: TGTGCCAGGAAGGACAAAAACTATGGCTACACCTTC. Translating it yields CARKDKNYGYTF.

In this sample, this clone turned up a few times. The chain couples TRBV18 to TRBJ1-1; D ambiguous. Germline V CDR1 and CDR2: KGHSH, LQKENI. The CDR3 spans 12 residues. V lost 6 bases to trimming and J lost 1 base, with 6 bases between them. The CDR3 here is CASSVRNTEAFF. The CDR3 bases are TGTGCCAGCTCGGTTAGGAACACTGAAGCTTTCTTT.

V is TRBV15 and J is TRBJ2-5, with 8 bases identical to TRBD1. This CDR3 comprises 17 residues. Trimming cost V 3 bases and J 3 bases; bases outside gene matches: 12. CDR1 and CDR2 (germline): LNHNV, YYDKDF (reference sequence). The CDR3 DNA reads as TGTGCCACCAGCAGGGACGACAGGGGACTCCCGGAAGAGACCCAGTACTTC. Translating it yields CATSRDDRGLPEETQYF.

The chain is built from TRBV7-2 and TRBJ1-5, with TRBD1 matching over 9 bases. The CDR3 runs 16 residues. J gave up 2 bases and V 5 bases, and 7 bases lay outside the gene matches. Looked up from germline, CDR1 is SGHTA and CDR2 is FQGNSA. CDR3 amino acids: CASSTGQGKGNQPQHF. For the CDR3, the DNA is TGTGCCAGCAGCACCGGACAGGGGAAGGGCAATCAGCCCCAGCATTTT.

This clone was found a few times. The rearrangement uses TRBV7-9 and TRBJ2-7; 7 bases align to TRBD1. Losses at the gene ends were 0 bases for V and 7 bases for J; bases not matched to a gene: 6. This CDR3 is 14 amino acids long. Germline CDR1 SEHNR, CDR2 FQNEAQ (reference sequence). CDR3 sequence reads: CASSLATGISEQYF. Here the CDR3 DNA reads TGTGCCAGCAGCTTAGCGACAGGGATCTCGGAGCAGTACTTC.

CDR3 in DNA: TGCAGTGCGGGGGGGATGGAGACCCAGTACTTC. Translation gives CSAGGMETQYF. The chain employs TRBV20-1 and TRBJ2-5; 7 bases are shared with TRBD2. Trimming cost V 6 bases and J 5 bases; bases outside gene matches: 3. Looked up from germline, CDR1 is DFQATT and CDR2 is SNEGSKA (reference sequence). This CDR3 is built from 11 residues.

The chain links TRBV7-9 to TRBJ1-1, with D perhaps matching TRBD1 (5 bases). The CDR3 is 14 amino acids. Trimming left V 0 bases short and J 3 bases short, with 8 bases between. The germline V gene encodes CDR1 SEHNR and CDR2 FQNEAQ (reference sequence). The chain's CDR3 is CASSLAAGHTEAFF. The CDR3 DNA is TGTGCCAGCAGCTTAGCGGCGGGACACACTGAAGCTTTCTTT.